This T cell receptor (beta chain) was recovered during a study of shared clonotypes between healthy human individuals. Study summary: Per-donor plates numbered three CD4 naive, three CD4 memory, two CD8 naive and one CD8 memory. Regarding the study as a whole: Exclusively blood specimens were collected; tissue repertoires likely differ.

Sequencing used immunoSEQ multiplex PCR; TCRdb keeps in-frame clones, though not all of them. The sample holds 2 million to 2.5 million clones; approximately 94% are singletons and the top ten take about 1.5%. This CDR3 contains 14 residues. V was clipped by 6 bases and J by 2 bases; unmatched bases: 1. CDR1 MNHEY and CDR2 SVGAGI come from the germline V gene. On this clone itself: Its antigen is unknown.

CD45RO-negative, CCR7-positively selected cells formed the naive CD8 fraction, excluding terminally differentiated effector memory CD45RA+ cells. Source material: naive CD8+ T cells from PBMCs. The chain is built from TRBV6-5 and TRBJ2-6; 7 bases line up with TRBD1. The clonotype comes from a man younger than 35 in good health. Some clones in this sample may be carry-over from other donors' samples. The CDR3 spells CASRQGAGANVLTF. The DNA for the CDR3 is TGTGCCAGCAGGCAGGGGGCTGGGGCCAACGTCCTGACTTTC.